One sample yielded the 30 T cell receptor beta chains listed below, sequenced in a study of CD8+ T cells in alopecia areata. Isolated RNA was reverse transcribed into cDNA used as the sequencing template. The method was immunoSEQ multiplex PCR; TCRdb's version includes in-frame clones alone and lacks a portion of them. The table records approximately 150,000 clones, 62% of them present only once. The sequencing input was CD8+ T cells sorted from blood. The origin of the receptors is a human donor in good health.

This clone was detected only once. This chain links TRBV5-1 with TRBJ2-1, with 9 bases matching TRBD2. V lost 0 bases and J lost 8; bases outside the gene matches: 6. The germline gives CDR1 SGHRS, CDR2 YFSETQ. CDR3 length: 15 amino acids. Here the CDR3 reads CASSLEISGSDEQFF. The CDR3 nucleotides are TGCGCCAGCAGCTTGGAGATTAGCGGGAGTGATGAGCAGTTCTTC. Using reference TRBV5-1 and TRBJ2-1 for the parts outside the CDR3, the full variable domain is KAGVTQTPRYLIKTRGQQVTLSCSPISGHRSVSWYQQTPGQGLQFLFEYFSETQRNKGNFPGRFSGRQFSNSRSEMNVSTLELGDSALYLCASSLEISGSDEQFFGPGTRLTVL.

This rearrangement joins TRBV6-1 to TRBJ2-5, with D maybe TRBD2 (5 bases). This CDR3 spans 15 amino acids. V lost 0 bases to trimming and J lost 5 bases, with 13 bases between them. Per the germline V gene, CDR1 is MNHNS and CDR2 is SASEGT. The CDR3 sequence is CASSEAFGGPETQYF. The CDR3 region has the DNA TGTGCCAGCAGTGAAGCGTTCGGAGGCCCCGAGACCCAGTACTTC.

This clone was detected only a few times. The V and J genes are TRBV15 and TRBJ1-4, with D perhaps TRBD1 (6 bases). V was shortened by 3 bases and J by 7 bases, with 15 bases between the two germline ends. The CDR3 is 15 residues long. Germline V gene lookup returns CDR1 LNHNV and CDR2 YYDKDF (reference sequence). The CDR3 is CATSSNRANGEKLFF. CDR3 coding DNA: TGTGCCACCAGCAGTAACAGGGCCAACGGTGAAAAACTGTTTTTT.

This clone was seen more than once but under ten times. The CDR3 region has the DNA TGTGCCAGCAGCCCGAGGGGATTCACCGGGGAGCTGTTTTTT. Its protein product is CASSPRGFTGELFF. V and J are TRBV9 and TRBJ2-2; either TRBD1 or TRBD2 may supply D (5 bases each). With 4 bases removed from V and 4 bases from J, the gap between germline ends came to 11 bases. Germline CDR1 and CDR2: SGDLS and YYNGEE. There are 14 residues in the CDR3.

The chain joins TRBV13 to TRBJ2-1; D gene unclear. CDR1 is PRHDT and CDR2 is FYEKMQ in the germline V gene (reference sequence). Trimming took off 0 bases at V and 9 bases at J, with 9 bases between the two ends. There are 13 residues in the CDR3. CDR3 region: CASSLGQSREQFF. As DNA, the CDR3 is TGTGCCAGCAGCTTAGGACAATCTCGTGAGCAGTTCTTC.

This clone has only a few counts. The genes are TRBV27 and TRBJ1-5; D is perhaps TRBD1 (6 bases). V was clipped by 6 bases and J by 4 bases, with 13 bases between them. Per germline, CDR1 MNHEY and CDR2 SMNVEV (reference sequence). The CDR3 length is 14 residues. CDR3 DNA sequence: TGTGCCAGCAGCCCCGGGGGGCGTAATCAGCCCCAGCATTTT. Its protein product is CASSPGGRNQPQHF.

About this clone: One end of the junction is discordant with germline, which a read error may explain. This sequence joins TRBV7-7 and TRBJ2-5, with D unresolved. The CDR3 loop spans 13 amino acids. In germline, CDR1 is SSHAT, CDR2 FNYEAQ (reference sequence). CDR3 loop: CASSFFGQETQYF. DNA for the CDR3: TGTGCTAGCAGCTTTTTCGGACAAGAGACCCAGTACTTC.

The CDR3 loop reads CASSQDRETYEQYF. The CDR3 bases are TGCGCCAGCAGCCAAGACAGGGAAACCTACGAGCAGTACTTC. The gene calls are TRBV4-1 and TRBJ2-7, with a possible D match to TRBD1 (5 bases). V dropped 0 bases and J dropped 2 bases, with 8 bases sitting between them. Germline assignment: CDR1 MGHRA and CDR2 YSYEKL. CDR3 length: 14 amino acids.

The chain combines TRBV19 with TRBJ2-5; 15 nucleotides agree with TRBD2. The V and J ends lost 7 bases and 3 bases, in that order; junction bases with no gene match: 3. Germline V CDR1 and CDR2: LNHDA, SQIVND (reference sequence). This CDR3 spans 15 amino acids. As DNA, the CDR3 is TGTGCCAGTACCGGACTAGCGGGAGGGAAAGAGACCCAGTACTTC. This encodes CASTGLAGGKETQYF.

The chain recombines TRBV27 with TRBJ2-3, with a weak D call TRBD1 (5 bases). This CDR3 spans 13 amino acids. CDR1 is MNHEY and CDR2 is SMNVEV in the germline V gene (reference sequence). V shed 3 bases and J shed 4 bases, with 8 bases lying between them. CDR3 loop: CASSFPGSDTQYF. The CDR3 DNA follows: TGTGCCAGCAGTTTCCCAGGGTCAGATACGCAGTATTTT.

This clone was observed a handful of times. This chain connects TRBV7-8 to TRBJ1-5, with a weak D call TRBD1 (5 bases). V was cut by 6 bases and J by 0 bases, with 9 bases left in between. CDR1 is SGHVS and CDR2 is FQNEAQ in the germline V gene. This CDR3 spans 14 amino acids. CDR3: CASSDSYSNQPQHF. CDR3 in DNA: TGTGCCAGCAGTGACAGTTATAGCAATCAGCCCCAGCATTTT.

The table lists this clone with a few counts. This chain connects TRBV19 to TRBJ2-7; 10 nucleotides line up with TRBD2. This CDR3 region has 16 residues. The trim removed 5 bases at V and 3 bases at J, leaving 10 bases unmatched. From germline, CDR1 is LNHDA and CDR2 SQIVND (reference sequence). The CDR3 sequence is CASSFRTSGDGYEQYF. CDR3 DNA sequence: TGTGCCAGTAGTTTTCGGACTAGCGGTGACGGCTACGAGCAGTACTTC. Full variable domain (missing parts from reference TRBV19 and TRBJ2-7): DGGITQSPKYLFRKEGQNVTLSCEQNLNHDAMYWYRQDPGQGLRLIYYSQIVNDFQKGDIAEGYSVSREKKESFPLTVTSAQKNPTAFYLCASSFRTSGDGYEQYFGPGTRLTVT.

J is TRBJ2-7 and V is TRBV5-1; TRBD2 might be the D (6 bases). Germline lookup yields CDR1 SGHRS and CDR2 YFSETQ. The CDR3 has 13 residues. V dropped 7 bases and J dropped 2 bases, with 13 bases sitting between them. The CDR3 region has the DNA TGCGCCAGCCGAGGCGGGGTCACCTACGAGCAGTACTTC. Residues: CASRGGVTYEQYF. Looking up the rest from reference TRBV5-1 and TRBJ2-7 gives the full variable domain: KAGVTQTPRYLIKTRGQQVTLSCSPISGHRSVSWYQQTPGQGLQFLFEYFSETQRNKGNFPGRFSGRQFSNSRSEMNVSTLELGDSALYLCASRGGVTYEQYFGPGTRLTVT.

The genes are TRBV15 and TRBJ1-5; D gene uncertain. The CDR3 has 15 residues. V was trimmed by 1 base and J by 0 bases, leaving 7 bases between them. CDR1 and CDR2 (germline): LNHNV, YYDKDF (reference sequence). CDR3 loop: CATSRVVNSNQPQHF. DNA for the CDR3: TGTGCCACCAGCAGAGTGGTGAATAGCAATCAGCCCCAGCATTTT.

The V and J genes are TRBV4-1 and TRBJ2-7, with no clear D. This CDR3 region has 15 residues. The ends were cut back, 4 bases at V and 7 bases at J, with 20 bases in the middle. Germline CDR1 MGHRA, CDR2 YSYEKL. CDR3 sequence reads: CASSLRIDGFGEQYF. CDR3 DNA: TGCGCCAGCAGCCTGAGAATAGACGGGTTTGGGGAGCAGTACTTC.

The rearrangement joins TRBV14 to TRBJ2-5, with D uncertain. Germline V gives CDR1 SGHDN, CDR2 FVKESK. V lost 8 bases and J 10 bases, leaving 14 bases between the germline ends. The CDR3 contains 11 residues. For the CDR3, the DNA is TGTGCCAGCCGCGTCAGATGGGACCAGTACTTC. This sequence encodes CASRVRWDQYF. Drawing the rest from reference TRBV14 and TRBJ2-5, the complete variable domain is EAGVTQFPSHSVIEKGQTVTLRCDPISGHDNLYWYRRVMGKEIKFLLHFVKESKQDESGMPNNRFLAERTGGTYSTLKVQPAELEDSGVYFCASRVRWDQYFGPGTRLLVL.

The chain carries TRBV30 and TRBJ2-1, with D uncertain. The germline V and J ends were trimmed by 0 bases and 5 bases, with 8 bases remaining between them. CDR3 length: 13 amino acids. From germline, CDR1 is GTSNPN and CDR2 SVGIG (reference sequence). The CDR3: CAWSVRVDNEQFF. The CDR3 DNA is TGTGCCTGGAGTGTACGGGTCGACAATGAGCAGTTCTTC.

The V and J genes are TRBV12-5 and TRBJ2-3; D is unclear. The length of the CDR3 is 16 residues. Germline loops: CDR1 LGHNT, CDR2 FRNRAP. V lost 1 base and J lost 2, with 13 bases in between. This chain's CDR3 is CASGLGASDLTDTQYF. For the CDR3, the DNA is TGTGCTAGTGGTTTGGGCGCGTCGGACCTCACAGATACGCAGTATTTT. Full variable domain (rest looked up from reference TRBV12-5 and TRBJ2-3): DARVTQTPRHKVTEMGQEVTMRCQPILGHNTVFWYRQTMMQGLELLAYFRNRAPLDDSGMPKDRFSAEMPDATLATLKIQPSEPRDSAVYFCASGLGASDLTDTQYFGPGTRLTVL.

This clone came up a few times. The genes are TRBV29-1 and TRBJ2-7; 9 bases match TRBD2. Trimming removed 4 bases from V and 6 bases from J; junction bases left unmatched: 19. The CDR3 extends over 17 amino acids. Germline loops: CDR1 SQVTM, CDR2 ANQGSEA. This CDR3 is CSVGLAAFSPGTSEQYF. In DNA, the CDR3 is TGCAGCGTTGGACTAGCGGCATTTTCACCGGGTACTTCCGAGCAGTACTTC.

This clone occurred many times. The chain recombines TRBV6-4 with TRBJ2-3; D unclear. Trimming took 2 bases from V and 0 from J, leaving 3 bases between them. CDR1 and CDR2 from the germline V gene are MRHNA and SNTAGT. The CDR3 runs to 13 residues. The CDR3 reads CASSDGSTDTQYF. CDR3 nucleotides: TGTGCCAGCAGTGACGGGAGCACAGATACGCAGTATTTT.

The table lists this clone with many counts. The rearrangement joins TRBV19 to TRBJ1-2; D is undetermined. The V end lost 1 base, the J end lost 7 bases, and 19 bases lay between the germline ends. CDR3 length: 16 residues. Germline CDR1 is LNHDA and CDR2 is SQIVND (reference sequence). CDR3 loop: CASSIAAQAGSPGYTF. The CDR3 DNA reads as TGTGCCAGTAGTATAGCTGCGCAGGCTGGATCTCCTGGCTACACCTTC.

The chain employs TRBV9 and TRBJ2-2, with D uncertain. V was shortened by 3 bases and J by 2 bases, with 5 bases between the two germline ends. The CDR3 is made up of 13 amino acids. Germline-derived CDR1 and CDR2 are SGDLS and YYNGEE. The CDR3 coding sequence is TGTGCCAGCAGCGAGTTTAACACCGGGGAGCTGTTTTTT. Translation: CASSEFNTGELFF. Together with reference TRBV9 and TRBJ2-2, the CDR3 gives the full variable domain: DSGVTQTPKHLITATGQRVTLRCSPRSGDLSVYWYQQSLDQGLQFLIQYYNGEERAKGNILERFSAQQFPDLHSELNLSSLELGDSALYFCASSEFNTGELFFGEGSRLTVL.

This clone appeared a single time. The chain links TRBV7-9 to TRBJ1-5, with a tentative D call TRBD1 (6 bases). Trimming cost V 5 bases and J 2 bases, with 16 bases left between them. Germline V gene lookup returns CDR1 SEHNR and CDR2 FQNEAQ (reference sequence). The CDR3 is 16 amino acids. This chain's CDR3 is CASSPTLDSGNQPQHF. CDR3 bases: TGTGCCAGCAGCCCGACATTGGACAGTGGCAATCAGCCCCAGCATTTT.

This chain uses TRBV27 with TRBJ2-5; D is undetermined. Looked up from germline, CDR1 is MNHEY and CDR2 is SMNVEV (reference sequence). V shed 6 bases and J shed 5 bases, with 7 bases lying between them. The CDR3 is 11 amino acids. The CDR3 here is CASRQGETQYF. CDR3 sequence (DNA): TGTGCCAGCAGGCAAGGGGAGACCCAGTACTTC.

The sample holds a few counts of this clone. The chain combines TRBV13 with TRBJ2-7; TRBD1 might be the D (5 bases). This CDR3 is 16 amino acids long. Germline assignment: CDR1 PRHDT and CDR2 FYEKMQ (reference sequence). V was pared by 5 bases and J by 1 base, with 18 bases between. CDR3 protein: CASSPRTLKGSYEQYF. The CDR3 region has the DNA TGTGCCAGCAGCCCACGGACCCTCAAGGGGTCCTACGAGCAGTACTTC.

This clone was detected only a few times. The rearrangement joins TRBV29-1 to TRBJ2-2; D remains unclear. CDR1 and CDR2 (germline): SQVTM, ANQGSEA. Trimming removed 2 bases at V and 5 bases at J, with 6 bases between. This CDR3 is built from 12 residues. The CDR3 DNA follows: TGCAGCGTTGAACAGCGAACCGGGGAGCTGTTTTTT. Translating it yields CSVEQRTGELFF.

The CDR3 loop is CASSLWTSGRAETQYF. The CDR3 nucleotides are TGTGCCAGCAGCTTATGGACTAGCGGGAGAGCCGAGACCCAGTACTTC. This chain links TRBV13 with TRBJ2-5, with 13 bases matching TRBD2. The CDR3 runs 16 residues. The V and J ends lost 2 bases and 5 bases, in that order; junction bases with no gene match: 5. The germline V gene has CDR1 PRHDT and CDR2 FYEKMQ (reference sequence).

The chain uses TRBV5-6 and TRBJ2-5; 9 bases are shared with TRBD2. The CDR3 loop spans 18 amino acids. With 4 bases clipped from V and 0 bases from J, the junction kept 13 bases outside the gene matches. Germline lookup yields CDR1 SGHDT and CDR2 YYEEEE. The CDR3: CASSTTAGGERHQETQYF. CDR3 in DNA: TGTGCCAGCAGCACCACGGCGGGAGGGGAAAGGCACCAAGAGACCCAGTACTTC.

This clone was observed a few times. The rearrangement joins TRBV29-1 to TRBJ1-2; no clear D. V lost 1 base and J 8 bases, leaving 14 bases between the germline ends. Germline-derived CDR1 and CDR2 are SQVTM and ANQGSEA. The length of the CDR3 is 13 residues. For the CDR3, the DNA is TGCAGCGTTGAAGTGGCGCTTTTGGAAGGCTACACCTTC. It codes for CSVEVALLEGYTF.

This sequence joins TRBV7-9 and TRBJ1-2; D uncertain. CDR3 length equals 13 residues. Germline V CDR1 and CDR2: SEHNR, FQNEAQ (reference sequence). The V gene lost 4 bases and the J gene lost 10 bases, with 16 bases spanning the gap. This CDR3 is CASSWGGRENYTF. The DNA of the CDR3 is TGTGCCAGCAGCTGGGGTGGACGGGAAAACTACACCTTC.